This TCR beta chain was profiled in a study of T cell repertoires in ileal Crohn's disease. Whole-study findings and limits: High-frequency clones were more common in sorted CD8 than CD4 cells. Clonality above 26.8% at surgery always came with endoscopic recurrence.

A word on this clone: Its cognate antigen is unknown.

The V end was cut by 7 bases, the J end by 8 bases, with 18 bases between. The CDR3 is made up of 14 amino acids. Germline CDR1 reads ENHRY; CDR2 reads SYGVKD. Eligibility required adulthood, ileal or ileocolonic Crohn's disease and indicated ileocolonic resection. Per sample, about 480 nanograms of biopsy DNA were TCRB immunosequenced. Using immunoSEQ multiplex PCR, the repertoire was profiled, and TCRdb retains in-frame clones only, with some absent. The table has 25,000 to 30,000 clones, about 81% seen once. The source material was ileal tissue. The chain couples TRBV10-3 to TRBJ2-1; possibly TRBD1 for D (7 bases). This receptor was obtained from an adult with Crohn's disease. CDR3 loop: CAITGGTGTDEQFF. CDR3 DNA: TGTGCCATCACAGGCGGGACTGGGACAGATGAGCAGTTCTTC.